Listed here are 8 T cell receptor beta chains from one sample, sequenced in a study of T cell repertoires in cytomegalovirus infection. MiXCR, run by TCRdb on the reads, gives a single entry per CDR3 protein. The repertoire holds fewer than 550,000 distinct CDR3 sequences, with more than 15% as singletons. Sequenced sample: CD8+ T cells from PBMCs. All receptors derive from a human donor in good health (CMV status not recorded). Some clones in this sample may be carry-over from other donors' samples.

The V and J genes are TRBV15 and TRBJ2-7, with 9 bases aligning to TRBD2. J was trimmed by 3 bases and V by 3 bases; bases with no gene match: 9. The CDR3 sequence is 16 residues long. Germline-derived CDR1 and CDR2 are LNHNV and YYDKDF (reference sequence). In DNA, the CDR3 is TGTGCCACCAGCAGTGAACGACTAGCGGAGAACTACGAGCAGTACTTC. Translation gives CATSSERLAENYEQYF.

There are many counts of this clonotype. The genes are TRBV7-3 and TRBJ1-1; 7 bases align to TRBD1. The CDR3 covers 14 residues. With V trimmed by 5 bases and J by 3 bases, 6 bases remained unmatched. CDR1 SGHTA and CDR2 FQGTGA come from the germline V gene. The CDR3 sequence is CASSQGQVHTEAFF. In DNA, the CDR3 is TGTGCCAGCAGCCAAGGACAGGTTCACACTGAAGCTTTCTTT.

This clonotype was observed a few times. V gene TRBV19 combines with J gene TRBJ2-7; tentatively, D is TRBD1 (6 bases). CDR1 and CDR2 from the germline V gene are LNHDA and SQIVND (reference sequence). The V end lost 3 bases, the J end lost 7 bases, and 13 bases lay between the germline ends. The CDR3 runs 13 residues. The CDR3 nucleotides are TGTGCCAGTAGTATTTCCGGGACACGAGAGCAGTACTTC. Amino acid sequence: CASSISGTREQYF.

This clonotype was detected ten times or more. The chain has TRBV12-5 and TRBJ1-5; perhaps TRBD1 as D (5 bases). V was clipped by 6 bases and J by 3 bases, with 18 bases between them. CDR1 and CDR2 from the germline V gene are LGHNT and FRNRAP. The CDR3 is made up of 16 amino acids. CDR3 DNA: TGTGCTAGTGGGGAGGACTCAAGGGGTCTCAATCAGCCCCAGCATTTT. Translating it yields CASGEDSRGLNQPQHF.

This clonotype was counted between two and nine times. The chain carries TRBV9 and TRBJ1-1; unclear D gene. V lost 0 bases and J 3 bases, leaving 6 bases between the germline ends. CDR1 and CDR2 (germline): SGDLS, YYNGEE. The CDR3 is made up of 13 amino acids. Here the CDR3 DNA reads TGTGCCAGCAGCGTAGTTCCAGACACTGAAGCTTTCTTT. Encoded protein: CASSVVPDTEAFF. The complete variable domain, with remaining parts taken from reference TRBV9 and TRBJ1-1, reads DSGVTQTPKHLITATGQRVTLRCSPRSGDLSVYWYQQSLDQGLQFLIQYYNGEERAKGNILERFSAQQFPDLHSELNLSSLELGDSALYFCASSVVPDTEAFFGQGTRLTVV.

Ten or more counts support this clonotype. The chain uses TRBV7-6 and TRBJ2-7; D is ambiguous. V lost 1 base and J 0 bases, leaving 10 bases between the germline ends. The CDR3 covers 15 residues. From germline, CDR1 is SGHVS and CDR2 FNYEAQ. Here the CDR3 DNA reads TGTGCCAGCAGCTTAGTAGAATCTAGCTCCTACGAGCAGTACTTC. Its translation is CASSLVESSSYEQYF.

This clonotype was counted a few times. This chain joins TRBV19 and TRBJ1-1; 10 bases line up with TRBD1. The CDR3 runs to 16 residues. Trimming at V came to 4 bases and at J to 1 base, leaving 6 bases not matched to a gene. The germline gives CDR1 LNHDA, CDR2 SQIVND (reference sequence). CDR3 in amino acids: CASSTRQGAWNTEAFF. For the CDR3, the DNA is TGTGCCAGTAGTACCAGACAGGGGGCCTGGAACACTGAAGCTTTCTTT.

This clonotype occurred many times. This chain links TRBV7-9 with TRBJ2-2, with TRBD1 identical over 10 bases. Trimming removed 8 bases from V and 7 bases from J; junction bases left unmatched: 13. Germline V gives CDR1 SEHNR, CDR2 FQNEAQ (reference sequence). CDR3 length: 16 amino acids. CDR3 residues: CASGNRDRGRNGELFF. The CDR3 nucleotides are TGTGCCAGCGGTAACCGGGACAGGGGACGGAACGGGGAGCTGTTTTTT. The full variable domain, completed using reference TRBV7-9 and TRBJ2-2, is DTGVSQNPRHKITKRGQNVTFRCDPISEHNRLYWYRQTLGQGPEFLTYFQNEAQLEKSRLLSDRFSAERPKGSFSTLEIQRTEQGDSAMYLCASGNRDRGRNGELFFGEGSRLTVL.